The rows below give T cell receptor beta chains drawn from one sample of a study of cytomegalovirus exposure and HLA in healthy donors. TCRdb keeps only in-frame clones here, not all; method: immunoSEQ multiplex PCR. The table includes tens of thousands of clones, approximately 84% detected once. Sequencing input: PBMCs. The receptors shown here come from a woman between 50 and 59 years old in good health and CMV-seronegative. CDR3s include the opening cysteine and the closing phenylalanine or tryptophan. A D gene is named only where the DNA matches it firmly. Expanded clones are given a class, and other clones once, few, many or no size at all.

d_gene: TRBD1; abundance: .; j_gene: TRBJ2-2; v_gene: TRBV5-1; len: 16; CDR3nt: TGCGCCAGCAGCTTCTCCGGGACAGCTAATTCCGGGGAGCTGTTTTTT; CDR3aa: CASSFSGTANSGELFF
d_gene: TRBD1; abundance: once; j_gene: TRBJ2-3; v_gene: TRBV11-1; len: 16; CDR3nt: TGTGCCAGCAGCTTATCCGGGACAGTACGCACAGATACGCAGTATTTT; CDR3aa: CASSLSGTVRTDTQYF
d_gene: TRBD1; abundance: .; j_gene: TRBJ2-6; v_gene: TRBV19; len: 17; CDR3nt: TGTGCCAGTAATCCGGGACAGGGGGCAGCTGGGGCCAACGTCCTGACTTTC; CDR3aa: CASNPGQGAAGANVLTF
d_gene: .; abundance: .; j_gene: TRBJ1-3; v_gene: TRBV27; len: 15; CDR3nt: TGTGCCAGCAGTCTTCGGGGAAGCTCTGGAAACACCATATATTTT; CDR3aa: CASSLRGSSGNTIYF
d_gene: TRBD2; abundance: .; j_gene: TRBJ2-7; v_gene: TRBV28; len: 13; CDR3nt: TGTGCCAGCAGTGTACTAGCGGCCTACGAGCAGTACTTC; CDR3aa: CASSVLAAYEQYF
d_gene: .; abundance: once; j_gene: TRBJ2-1; v_gene: TRBV5-1; len: 16; CDR3nt: TGCGCCAGCAGCTTGTCCGGGACAAATTCCTACAATGAGCAGTTCTTC; CDR3aa: CASSLSGTNSYNEQFF
d_gene: TRBD1; abundance: .; j_gene: TRBJ1-3; v_gene: TRBV18; len: 16; CDR3nt: TGTGCCAGCTCACCCGACCTGGACAGGGCTGGAAACACCATATATTTT; CDR3aa: CASSPDLDRAGNTIYF
d_gene: .; abundance: .; j_gene: TRBJ1-2; v_gene: TRBV7-3; len: 13; CDR3nt: TGTGCCAGCAGCTTTGGGGGGATGGGGGGCTACACCTTC; CDR3aa: CASSFGGMGGYTF
d_gene: .; abundance: once; j_gene: TRBJ2-7; v_gene: TRBV18; len: 14; CDR3nt: TGTGCCAGCTCACCACCGGGAGTAACTTACGAGCAGTACTTC; CDR3aa: CASSPPGVTYEQYF
d_gene: TRBD2; abundance: .; j_gene: TRBJ2-5; v_gene: TRBV2; len: 13; CDR3nt: TGTGCCAGCAGTGTTTTAGCGGGAGAAACCCAGTACTTC; CDR3aa: CASSVLAGETQYF
d_gene: .; abundance: .; j_gene: TRBJ2-3; v_gene: TRBV5-4; len: 17; CDR3nt: TGTGCCAGCAGTCCTGCCGGGACAAGAGTTTGGGCAGATACGCAGTATTTT; CDR3aa: CASSPAGTRVWADTQYF
d_gene: TRBD2; abundance: .; j_gene: TRBJ2-2; v_gene: TRBV6-5; len: 15; CDR3nt: TGTGCCAGCAGACCGGGACTAGTTAAGGCCGGGGAGCTGTTTTTT; CDR3aa: CASRPGLVKAGELFF
d_gene: TRBD1; abundance: .; j_gene: TRBJ1-1; v_gene: TRBV15; len: 19; CDR3nt: TGTGCCACCAGCCAACAAATGGGGGTCCTGGGACAGGGTACCGCTGAAGCTTTCTTT; CDR3aa: CATSQQMGVLGQGTAEAFF
d_gene: .; abundance: few; j_gene: TRBJ1-1; v_gene: TRBV4-1; len: 15; CDR3nt: TGCGCCAGCAGCCAAGAAAGCGGGGGTAACACTGAAGCTTTCTTT; CDR3aa: CASSQESGGNTEAFF
d_gene: .; abundance: .; j_gene: TRBJ2-3; v_gene: TRBV20-1; len: 11; CDR3nt: TGCAGTGCTAGCGGTGCAGATACGCAGTATTTT; CDR3aa: CSASGADTQYF
d_gene: TRBD1; abundance: .; j_gene: TRBJ1-5; v_gene: TRBV19; len: 16; CDR3nt: TGTGCCAGTAGTACTGGGACAGGGGTAGGCAATCAGCCCCAGCATTTT; CDR3aa: CASSTGTGVGNQPQHF
d_gene: .; abundance: .; j_gene: TRBJ2-2; v_gene: TRBV5-4; len: 16; CDR3nt: TGTGCCAGCAGCCGGGACACAGGGACGAACACCGGGGAGCTGTTTTTT; CDR3aa: CASSRDTGTNTGELFF
d_gene: TRBD2; abundance: .; j_gene: TRBJ2-7; v_gene: TRBV10-2; len: 12; CDR3nt: TGCGCCAGCAGACTAGCGGGCTACGAGCAGTACTTC; CDR3aa: CASRLAGYEQYF
d_gene: TRBD1; abundance: .; j_gene: TRBJ2-6; v_gene: TRBV28; len: 16; CDR3nt: TGTGCCAGCAGACATCCACAGGGGACTGGGGCCAACGTCCTGACTTTC; CDR3aa: CASRHPQGTGANVLTF
d_gene: .; abundance: .; j_gene: TRBJ1-1; v_gene: TRBV7-2; len: 14; CDR3nt: TGTGCCAGCAGCTTACAGGGGAAGGACACTGAAGCTTTCTTT; CDR3aa: CASSLQGKDTEAFF
d_gene: .; abundance: once; j_gene: TRBJ1-1; v_gene: TRBV7-2; len: 12; CDR3nt: TGTGCCAGCAGCTTACCGGTCACTGAAGCTTTCTTT; CDR3aa: CASSLPVTEAFF
d_gene: TRBD1; abundance: .; j_gene: TRBJ1-4; v_gene: TRBV28; len: 16; CDR3nt: TGTGCCAGCAGTTTAACAGGGGACAGGGGGCGGGAAAAACTGTTTTTT; CDR3aa: CASSLTGDRGREKLFF
d_gene: .; abundance: .; j_gene: TRBJ1-3; v_gene: TRBV18; len: 16; CDR3nt: TGTGCCAGCTCACCAAGGGGCTTGAGGTCGGGAAACACCATATATTTT; CDR3aa: CASSPRGLRSGNTIYF
d_gene: .; abundance: .; j_gene: TRBJ2-7; v_gene: TRBV2; len: 14; CDR3nt: TGTGCCAGCAAAGATCCAACAATAACCTACGAGCAGTACTTC; CDR3aa: CASKDPTITYEQYF
d_gene: .; abundance: .; j_gene: TRBJ1-2; v_gene: TRBV28; len: 15; CDR3nt: TGTGCCAGCAGTTATCCCGAGGGTCGGAACTATGGCTACACCTTC; CDR3aa: CASSYPEGRNYGYTF
d_gene: TRBD2; abundance: .; j_gene: TRBJ2-1; v_gene: TRBV6-5; len: 15; CDR3nt: TGTGCCAGCAGCGCAGCGGGAGGAGGAGGTAATGAGCAGTTCTTC; CDR3aa: CASSAAGGGGNEQFF
d_gene: TRBD1; abundance: few; j_gene: TRBJ1-2; v_gene: TRBV4-1; len: 15; CDR3nt: TGCGCCAGCAGCCAAGCCGGGACAGCTTACTATGGCTACACCTTC; CDR3aa: CASSQAGTAYYGYTF
d_gene: .; abundance: .; j_gene: TRBJ2-7; v_gene: TRBV6-6; len: 14; CDR3nt: TGTGCCAGCAGTTACGAAACAGCCTCCTACGAGCAGTACTTC; CDR3aa: CASSYETASYEQYF
d_gene: TRBD1; abundance: once; j_gene: TRBJ2-3; v_gene: TRBV7-6; len: 14; CDR3nt: TGTGCCAGCAGCCCCGGACAGGGAACAGATACGCAGTATTTT; CDR3aa: CASSPGQGTDTQYF
d_gene: TRBD1; abundance: .; j_gene: TRBJ1-1; v_gene: TRBV9; len: 17; CDR3nt: TGTGCCAGCAGCGTCGGGACAGGGGGCTTGGGACACTTTGAAGCTTTCTTT; CDR3aa: CASSVGTGGLGHFEAFF
d_gene: .; abundance: .; j_gene: TRBJ2-7; v_gene: TRBV7-8; len: 14; CDR3nt: TGTGCCAGCAGCCCCTTGACTAGTGAAGGCGAGCAGTACTTC; CDR3aa: CASSPLTSEGEQYF
d_gene: .; abundance: few; j_gene: TRBJ2-7; v_gene: TRBV7-9; len: 15; CDR3nt: TGTGCCAGCAGCTTAGGGTCGGGTCCGACCTACGAGCAGTACTTC; CDR3aa: CASSLGSGPTYEQYF
d_gene: .; abundance: .; j_gene: TRBJ1-2; v_gene: TRBV9; len: 13; CDR3nt: TGTGCCAGCAGCGCCGGAGGACCCTATGGCTACACCTTC; CDR3aa: CASSAGGPYGYTF
d_gene: TRBD1; abundance: .; j_gene: TRBJ1-2; v_gene: TRBV25-1; len: 18; CDR3nt: TGTGCCAGCAGTGAAGCCGGGACAGGGGGGTTCCGGGGCTATGGCTACACCTTC; CDR3aa: CASSEAGTGGFRGYGYTF
d_gene: TRBD2; abundance: .; j_gene: TRBJ2-7; v_gene: TRBV10-3; len: 15; CDR3nt: TGTGCCATCAGTCGGGCTAGCGGGAGCTCCTACGAGCAGTACTTC; CDR3aa: CAISRASGSSYEQYF
d_gene: TRBD2; abundance: once; j_gene: TRBJ2-2; v_gene: TRBV5-1; len: 17; CDR3nt: TGCGCCAGCAGCGTGGGACTAGCGGGAGAGGACACCGGGGAGCTGTTTTTT; CDR3aa: CASSVGLAGEDTGELFF
d_gene: .; abundance: .; j_gene: TRBJ1-1; v_gene: TRBV4-1; len: 14; CDR3nt: TGCGCCAGCAGCCATAACACAGGAACCACTGAAGCTTTCTTT; CDR3aa: CASSHNTGTTEAFF
d_gene: TRBD1; abundance: .; j_gene: TRBJ1-2; v_gene: TRBV15; len: 14; CDR3nt: TGTGCCACCAGCAGAGAACAGGGGGCGCTGGGCTACACCTTC; CDR3aa: CATSREQGALGYTF
d_gene: .; abundance: .; j_gene: TRBJ2-3; v_gene: TRBV29-1; len: 16; CDR3nt: TGCAGCGTTAGAGCGAAGGGGGTAACTAGCACAGATACGCAGTATTTT; CDR3aa: CSVRAKGVTSTDTQYF
d_gene: .; abundance: .; j_gene: TRBJ1-4; v_gene: TRBV6-6; len: 14; CDR3nt: TGTGCCAGCAGTTATCAGGGGCAAGGTGAAAAACTGTTTTTT; CDR3aa: CASSYQGQGEKLFF
d_gene: TRBD1; abundance: .; j_gene: TRBJ1-4; v_gene: TRBV6-1; len: 18; CDR3nt: TGTGCCAGCAGTGAAGCCGCGGGGACAGGGACAGTTCAGGAAAAACTGTTTTTT; CDR3aa: CASSEAAGTGTVQEKLFF
d_gene: TRBD2; abundance: .; j_gene: TRBJ2-5; v_gene: TRBV4-1; len: 13; CDR3nt: TGCGCCAGCAGCCGGACTAGCGAAGAGACCCAGTACTTC; CDR3aa: CASSRTSEETQYF
d_gene: .; abundance: .; j_gene: TRBJ1-2; v_gene: TRBV28; len: 13; CDR3nt: TGTGCCAGCAGCGGAGGGGCTGGCTATGGCTACACCTTC; CDR3aa: CASSGGAGYGYTF
d_gene: .; abundance: .; j_gene: TRBJ1-5; v_gene: TRBV19; len: 17; CDR3nt: TGTGCCAGTAGCACCACTTTTGGGGGAGGTAGCAATCAGCCCCAGCATTTT; CDR3aa: CASSTTFGGGSNQPQHF
d_gene: TRBD2; abundance: .; j_gene: TRBJ2-4; v_gene: TRBV14; len: 16; CDR3nt: TGTGCCAGCAGCCAGCAGGCGGGAGGAGCCAAAAACATTCAGTACTTC; CDR3aa: CASSQQAGGAKNIQYF
d_gene: TRBD2; abundance: .; j_gene: TRBJ2-3; v_gene: TRBV5-1; len: 16; CDR3nt: TGCGCCAGCAGCTTAGGGAGCGGGGGGGACACAGATACGCAGTATTTT; CDR3aa: CASSLGSGGDTDTQYF
d_gene: TRBD1; abundance: .; j_gene: TRBJ1-1; v_gene: TRBV6-5; len: 13; CDR3nt: TGTGCCAGCAGCAGGACAGGGGGCACTGAAGCTTTCTTT; CDR3aa: CASSRTGGTEAFF
d_gene: TRBD1; abundance: .; j_gene: TRBJ1-2; v_gene: TRBV7-2; len: 16; CDR3nt: TGTGCCAGCAGCTTGAATGCCGGGGACAGTTACTATGGCTACACCTTC; CDR3aa: CASSLNAGDSYYGYTF
d_gene: TRBD1; abundance: .; j_gene: TRBJ2-7; v_gene: TRBV6-6; len: 15; CDR3nt: TGTGCCAGCAGTTTCACCGGGACAGGGGGTTACGAGCAGTACTTC; CDR3aa: CASSFTGTGGYEQYF
d_gene: TRBD2; abundance: .; j_gene: TRBJ2-1; v_gene: TRBV11-2; len: 15; CDR3nt: TGTGCCAGCAGATCGAGCGAGGCGGGAGGGCGTGAGCAGTTCTTC; CDR3aa: CASRSSEAGGREQFF
d_gene: TRBD2; abundance: .; j_gene: TRBJ2-7; v_gene: TRBV2; len: 16; CDR3nt: TGTGCCAGCAGGCAGGGAGGGGGGACTAGCGTTGCCGAGCAGTACTTC; CDR3aa: CASRQGGGTSVAEQYF